The 30 T cell receptor beta chains in this list originate from one sample, sequenced in a study of STAT5B mutations in CD4+ large granular lymphocyte leukemia. Some clones are missing from TCRdb's copy, which holds only in-frame ones; the method was immunoSEQ multiplex PCR. Of around 20,000 clones in the sample, about 80% were seen once. The sequenced sample consisted of CD4+ T cells from blood buffy coats. Receptors originate from a human donor in good health.

This chain links TRBV29-1 with TRBJ1-5, with TRBD1 as a possible D gene (6 bases). The CDR3 has 15 residues. Germline CDR1 is SQVTM and CDR2 is ANQGSEA. V lost 4 bases, J lost 1 base, and 14 bases lay in between. The CDR3 coding sequence is TGCAGCGTTGGGTTGGACAGTGGGAGCAATCAGCCCCAGCATTTT. This encodes CSVGLDSGSNQPQHF.

The chain has TRBV30 and TRBJ2-7; 9 bases fit TRBD1. V dropped 8 bases and J dropped 5; count of bases not matched to a gene: 7. The CDR3 loop spans 12 amino acids. Germline-derived CDR1 and CDR2 are GTSNPN and SVGIG (reference sequence). The CDR3 loop reads CAVPGQGHEQYF. CDR3 DNA: TGTGCCGTTCCGGGACAGGGCCACGAGCAGTACTTC. Together with reference TRBV30 and TRBJ2-7, the CDR3 gives the full variable domain: SQTIHQWPATLVQPVGSPLSLECTVEGTSNPNLYWYRQAAGRGLQLLFYSVGIGQISSEVPQNLSASRPQDRQFILSSKKLLLSDSGFYLCAVPGQGHEQYFGPGTRLTVT.

The chain employs TRBV5-1 and TRBJ2-1; D gene uncertain. Trimming removed 4 bases from V and 12 bases from J, with 14 bases in between. The CDR3 is 12 residues long. The V gene's germline CDR1 is SGHRS and CDR2 YFSETQ. The CDR3 is CASSPLGRSQFF. The CDR3 bases are TGCGCCAGCAGCCCGCTCGGCCGCTCGCAGTTCTTC.

The J gene is TRBJ2-7, the V gene TRBV10-2, with 8 bases that match TRBD2. CDR1 WSHSY and CDR2 SAAADI come from the germline V gene. V lost 3 bases, J lost 0 bases, and 19 bases stayed unmatched. CDR3 length: 20 amino acids. The CDR3 coding sequence is TGCGCCAGCAGTGAAATAGGGCTGCTCGTGGGACTAGTGAACTCCTACGAGCAGTACTTC. Translating it yields CASSEIGLLVGLVNSYEQYF.

The genes are TRBV10-2 and TRBJ2-3; either TRBD1 or TRBD2 may supply D (5 bases each). CDR3 length: 15 residues. Germline V gene data show CDR1 as WSHSY and CDR2 as SAAADI. The V and J ends lost 7 bases and 4 bases respectively, with 18 bases between them. The CDR3 nucleotides are TGCGCCAGCACCGCACGGGATAGGGGCGCAGATACGCAGTATTTT. Encoded protein: CASTARDRGADTQYF.

The chain combines TRBV21-1 with TRBJ1-1; the table assigns TRBD1, which was not confirmed against the DNA. TRBV21-1 is shown as a pseudogene. The CDR3 spans 12 residues. DNA for the CDR3: TGTGCCAGCAGCTTACGTGCAGGAAGGGCTTTCTTT. The encoded protein is CASSLRAGRAFF.

The chain has TRBV12-5 and TRBJ2-1, with 12 bases aligning to TRBD1. Germline-derived CDR1 and CDR2 are LGHNT and FRNRAP. This CDR3 is 15 amino acids long. Unmatched junction bases numbered 4, after V lost 3 bases and J lost 7 bases. The DNA of the CDR3 is TGTGCTAGTGGTTTCGGGACAGGGGGCGCGAATGAGCAGTTCTTC. Encoded protein: CASGFGTGGANEQFF.

Only a few counts were recorded for this clone. The chain has TRBV4-1 and TRBJ2-7; 8 nucleotides match TRBD1. Germline V gene sequence: CDR1 MGHRA, CDR2 YSYEKL. This CDR3 is 14 amino acids long. After removal of 3 bases from V and 7 bases from J, the junction contained 8 bases not matched to a gene. CDR3: CASSQDRTGREQYF. The DNA of the CDR3 is TGCGCCAGCAGCCAGGACCGGACAGGGAGAGAGCAGTACTTC.

The chain carries TRBV5-1 and TRBJ1-1, with D possibly TRBD1 on 5 matching bases. CDR3 length equals 17 residues. V lost 4 bases, J lost 3 bases, and 22 bases lay in between. Looked up from germline, CDR1 is SGHRS and CDR2 is YFSETQ. The CDR3 DNA is TGCGCCAGCAGCCCCGGGGGGGTTGGCACAACTCACACTGAAGCTTTCTTT. It encodes CASSPGGVGTTHTEAFF. Using reference TRBV5-1 and TRBJ1-1 for the parts outside the CDR3, the full variable domain is KAGVTQTPRYLIKTRGQQVTLSCSPISGHRSVSWYQQTPGQGLQFLFEYFSETQRNKGNFPGRFSGRQFSNSRSEMNVSTLELGDSALYLCASSPGGVGTTHTEAFFGQGTRLTVV.

With respect to this clone: Other DNA sequences of this sample code for an identical CDR3. The gene calls are TRBV6-5 and TRBJ1-5; 8 nucleotides line up with TRBD1. From germline, CDR1 is MNHEY and CDR2 SVGAGI. The CDR3 runs to 15 residues. Losses at the gene ends were 6 bases for V and 4 bases for J; bases not matched to a gene: 8. In DNA form, the CDR3 reads TGTGCCAGCAGCCCCGGACAGGGATGGAATCAGCCCCAGCATTTT. Translating gives CASSPGQGWNQPQHF.

This chain's CDR3 is CASSLPPGDLGQFF. For the CDR3, the DNA is TGTGCCAGCAGCTTGCCACCAGGGGATTTAGGGCAGTTCTTC. The V gene is TRBV5-4, the J gene TRBJ2-1; D is possibly TRBD1 (6 bases). V was shortened by 1 base and J by 12 bases, with 17 bases between the two germline ends. The CDR3 consists of 14 residues. In germline, CDR1 is SGHNT, CDR2 YYREEE (reference sequence). The full variable domain, completed using reference TRBV5-4 and TRBJ2-1, is ETGVTQSPTHLIKTRGQQVTLRCSSQSGHNTVSWYQQALGQGPQFIFQYYREEENGRGNFPPRFSGLQFPNYSSELNVNALELDDSALYLCASSLPPGDLGQFFGPGTRLTVL.

This clone was seen a few times. CDR3 sequence (DNA): TGTGCCTGGAGGGAGAGCACCGGGGAGCTGTTTTTT. This codes for CAWRESTGELFF. The genes are TRBV30 and TRBJ2-2; D remains ambiguous. V was cut by 3 bases and J by 4 bases, with 6 bases left in between. Germline assignment: CDR1 GTSNPN and CDR2 SVGIG (reference sequence). The CDR3 spans 12 residues.

The chain uses TRBV10-1 and TRBJ2-1; D perhaps matches TRBD2 (6 bases). The CDR3 loop spans 14 amino acids. V lost 5 bases, J lost 9 bases, and 17 bases lay in between. Per germline, CDR1 WNHNN and CDR2 SYGVQD (reference sequence). For the CDR3, the DNA is TGCGCCAGCAGTCCGGAGGGGAAATGGGGTGAGCAGTTCTTC. Encoded protein: CASSPEGKWGEQFF.

In its sample, this clone was seen once. The chain links TRBV5-4 to TRBJ2-5, with 7 bases lining up with TRBD2. After removal of 0 bases from V and 5 bases from J, the junction contained 13 bases not matched to a gene. The CDR3 is 17 amino acids. Germline V gene data show CDR1 as SGHNT and CDR2 as YYREEE (reference sequence). DNA of the CDR3: TGTGCCAGCAGCTTGGGGGGGGGACTACAAATTCAGGAGACCCAGTACTTC. This sequence encodes CASSLGGGLQIQETQYF.

The CDR3 protein is CASSVGWEQFF. CDR3 in DNA: TGTGCCAGCAGCGTAGGATGGGAGCAGTTCTTC. The gene calls are TRBV9 and TRBJ2-1; D is undetermined. Trimming left V 0 bases short and J 10 bases short, with 5 bases between. Germline CDR1 is SGDLS and CDR2 is YYNGEE. The CDR3 sequence is 11 residues long.

This clone was seen a single time. An end of the junction does not agree with germline; a read error may underlie this. The rearrangement links TRBV27 to TRBJ2-1, with TRBD1 as a possible D gene (6 bases). The CDR3 is 14 amino acids. From germline, CDR1 is MNHEY and CDR2 SMNVEV (reference sequence). The CDR3, as DNA: TGTGCCAGCAGTTTGGACAGAAACTACAATAAGCAGTTCTTC. It translates to CASSLDRNYNKQFF.

This chain joins TRBV6-1 and TRBJ2-5; D may correspond to TRBD1 or TRBD2 (5 bases each). The ends were cut back, 4 bases at V and 9 bases at J, with 18 bases in the middle. CDR3 length: 14 residues. CDR1 MNHNS and CDR2 SASEGT come from the germline V gene. This chain's CDR3 is CASSALLWLGAQYF. CDR3 DNA sequence: TGTGCCAGCAGTGCCCTACTATGGCTGGGGGCCCAGTACTTC.

The CDR3 sequence is CASSYRVYNEQFF. The CDR3 bases are TGTGCCAGCAGCTACAGAGTTTACAATGAGCAGTTCTTC. This chain uses TRBV11-1 with TRBJ2-1; no firm D call. This CDR3 is 13 amino acids long. The germline CDR1 and CDR2 sequences are SGHAT and FQDESV (reference sequence). Trimming took 4 bases from V and 4 from J, leaving 8 bases between them.

This chain connects TRBV6-5 to TRBJ2-7; TRBD1 might be the D (6 bases). CDR1 is MNHEY, CDR2 SVGAGI, per germline. This CDR3 contains 14 residues. Trimming took 8 bases from V and 5 from J, leaving 19 bases between them. DNA for the CDR3: TGTGCCAGCCGCGAACATGGGGGCCCTAACGAGCAGTACTTC. The encoded protein is CASREHGGPNEQYF.

The chain couples TRBV5-1 to TRBJ2-2; possibly TRBD2 for D (6 bases). The CDR3 contains 17 residues. Trimming removed 0 bases from V and 4 bases from J, with 16 bases in between. CDR1 is SGHRS and CDR2 is YFSETQ in the germline V gene. CDR3 sequence: CASSLGSGGPSTGELFF. The CDR3, as DNA: TGCGCCAGCAGCTTGGGATCTGGAGGGCCTAGCACCGGGGAGCTGTTTTTT.

The chain couples TRBV5-1 to TRBJ2-6; D is unresolved. V was shortened by 1 base and J by 0 bases, with 14 bases between the two germline ends. Looked up from germline, CDR1 is SGHRS and CDR2 is YFSETQ. The CDR3 has 18 amino acids. CDR3 nucleotide sequence: TGCGCCAGCAGCTTGATTGGACCCGGTGGCTCTGGGGCCAACGTCCTGACTTTC. The encoded protein is CASSLIGPGGSGANVLTF.

The rearrangement joins TRBV11-3 to TRBJ2-1, with D unresolved. The germline gives CDR1 SGHNT, CDR2 YENEEA. The V gene lost 1 base and the J gene lost 10 bases, with 11 bases spanning the gap. The CDR3 is made up of 13 amino acids. The CDR3 DNA sequence: TGTGCCAGCAGCTTAGTCGGTCGTAGGGAGCAGTTCTTC. Amino acid sequence: CASSLVGRREQFF.

This clone has only a few counts. The chain combines TRBV7-2 with TRBJ1-5, with D tentatively TRBD1 (6 bases). V lost 1 base to trimming and J lost 2 bases, with 6 bases between them. The CDR3 sequence is 14 residues long. Germline CDR1 reads SGHTA; CDR2 reads FQGNSA. CDR3 sequence reads: CASSLGQGNQPQHF. The CDR3 DNA reads TGTGCCAGCAGCTTAGGACAGGGCAATCAGCCCCAGCATTTT.

The J gene is TRBJ2-5, the V gene TRBV19, with 8 nucleotides matching TRBD1. The CDR3 is made up of 13 amino acids. Germline V gene data show CDR1 as LNHDA and CDR2 as SQIVND (reference sequence). V shed 5 bases, J shed 5 bases, and the junction held 4 bases outside the gene matches. CDR3: CASSPDRAETQYF. The CDR3 DNA is TGTGCCAGTAGTCCGGACAGGGCTGAGACCCAGTACTTC.

The chain carries TRBV7-9 and TRBJ1-2; possible D gene TRBD1, 5 bases. The CDR3 extends over 13 amino acids. CDR1 SEHNR and CDR2 FQNEAQ come from the germline V gene (reference sequence). The V gene lost 1 base and the J gene lost 4 bases, with 7 bases spanning the gap. CDR3 bases: TGTGCCAGCAGCTTAGGAGACAGCTATGGCTACACCTTC. This gives the protein CASSLGDSYGYTF.

Turning to this clone: A read error may produce the germline difference seen at one junction end. Within the sample, other DNA sequences also encode this same CDR3. The chain couples TRBV5-4 to TRBJ2-3; D unresolved. This CDR3 spans 13 amino acids. Germline V lookup: CDR1 SGHNT, CDR2 YYREEE (reference sequence). For the CDR3, the DNA is TGCGCCAGCAGCTCCTATTTAGCAGATACGCAGTATTTT. Translated, it gives CASSSYLADTQYF.

The V gene is TRBV10-3, the J gene TRBJ1-3; D not resolved. There are 15 residues in the CDR3. Germline lookup yields CDR1 ENHRY and CDR2 SYGVKD. V lost 0 bases, J lost 1 base, and 7 bases lay in between. CDR3 sequence: CAISESIESGNTIYF. The DNA of the CDR3 is TGTGCCATCAGTGAGTCGATAGAGTCTGGAAACACCATATATTTT.

The chain recombines TRBV7-9 with TRBJ1-2; the D gene is possibly TRBD1 (6 bases). CDR1 is SEHNR, CDR2 FQNEAQ, per germline (reference sequence). Trimming took off 3 bases at V and 2 bases at J, with 13 bases between the two ends. The CDR3 contains 15 residues. The CDR3 DNA reads as TGTGCCAGCAGCTTTTCTTGGGACACCAACTATGGCTACACCTTC. Protein: CASSFSWDTNYGYTF.

The V gene is TRBV6-5, the J gene TRBJ1-2, with a weak D call TRBD1 (5 bases). CDR1 is MNHEY and CDR2 is SVGAGI in the germline V gene. This CDR3 is 14 amino acids long. Trimming shortened V by 6 bases and J by 4 bases, and 15 bases separated the two germline ends. Here the CDR3 reads CASSPWDGSYGYTF. CDR3 DNA sequence: TGTGCCAGCAGCCCTTGGGACGGGAGCTATGGCTACACCTTC.

The chain links TRBV28 to TRBJ2-5; maybe TRBD1 (6 bases). The CDR3 totals 15 residues. V was pared by 3 bases and J by 4 bases, with 15 bases between. The germline V gene encodes CDR1 MDHEN and CDR2 SYDVKM. The CDR3: CASSFPTGWRETQYF. DNA for the CDR3: TGTGCCAGCAGTTTTCCCACAGGGTGGAGAGAGACCCAGTACTTC.